This entry lists 18 T cell receptor beta chains sequenced from one sample in a study of shared clonotypes between healthy human individuals. Measured with immunoSEQ multiplex PCR; TCRdb has only the in-frame clones, and not every one. The sample shows 950,000 to 1,100,000 clones, about 77% of them seen only once. Input material: memory CD4+ T cells sorted from blood. The sample's subset: CD45RA-negative fraction. The receptors derive from a man between 18 and 29 years old in good health.

This sequence joins TRBV5-1 and TRBJ2-3; the match to TRBD2 covers 10 bases. Trimming took 6 bases from V and 6 from J; bases not matched to a gene: 7. Germline CDR1 reads SGHRS; CDR2 reads YFSETQ. This CDR3 spans 14 amino acids. CDR3 nucleotides: TGCGCCAGCAAAGCGGGAGGGCCCGGTGATACGCAGTATTTT. Its translation is CASKAGGPGDTQYF.

The genes are TRBV27 and TRBJ2-5, with 10 bases aligning to TRBD1. The CDR3 extends over 16 amino acids. The V gene end was trimmed by 7 bases and the J gene end by 5 bases; junction bases not matched to a gene: 13. The V gene's germline CDR1 is MNHEY and CDR2 SMNVEV (reference sequence). This CDR3 reads CASTTRQGALGETQYF. The CDR3 DNA is TGTGCCAGCACCACCAGACAGGGGGCGCTTGGGGAGACCCAGTACTTC.

The chain uses TRBV27 and TRBJ2-7; a possible D gene is TRBD2 (6 bases). CDR1 is MNHEY, CDR2 SMNVEV, per germline (reference sequence). CDR3 length: 13 residues. V was shortened by 0 bases and J by 7 bases, with 10 bases between the two germline ends. DNA for the CDR3: TGTGCCAGCAGTTTATCTTACGCGGGGGAGCAGTACTTC. Amino acid sequence: CASSLSYAGEQYF.

The chain joins TRBV7-2 to TRBJ2-3; 11 bases agree with TRBD2. The V gene's germline CDR1 is SGHTA and CDR2 FQGNSA. Trimming took 1 base from V and 2 from J; bases not matched to a gene: 5. The CDR3 has 17 residues. This CDR3 is CASSLGVAGGITDTQYF. CDR3 nucleotides: TGTGCCAGCAGCTTAGGGGTAGCGGGAGGGATCACAGATACGCAGTATTTT. The full variable domain, in which reference TRBV7-2 and TRBJ2-3 provide the parts outside the CDR3, is GAGVSQSPSNKVTEKGKDVELRCDPISGHTALYWYRQSLGQGLEFLIYFQGNSAPDKSGLPSDRFSAERTGGSVSTLTIQRTQQEDSAVYLCASSLGVAGGITDTQYFGPGTRLTVL.

The gene calls are TRBV18 and TRBJ2-7; the match to TRBD2 covers 7 bases. Germline CDR1 is KGHSH and CDR2 is LQKENI. The CDR3 consists of 15 residues. Trimming took 4 bases from V and 0 from J; bases not matched to a gene: 6. CDR3 sequence: CASSREGESSYEQYF. Here the CDR3 DNA reads TGTGCCAGCTCACGGGAGGGTGAGAGCTCCTACGAGCAGTACTTC.

The chain is built from TRBV18 and TRBJ2-3; 14 bases agree with TRBD2. V dropped 1 base and J dropped 6; count of bases not matched to a gene: 6. The CDR3 runs to 17 residues. Germline CDR1 is KGHSH and CDR2 is LQKENI. Here the CDR3 DNA reads TGTGCCAGCTCACCACTCCGGACTAGCGGGAGGACGGATACGCAGTATTTT. It specifies CASSPLRTSGRTDTQYF.

The gene calls are TRBV6-5 and TRBJ1-2, with 8 bases matching TRBD1. CDR1 is MNHEY and CDR2 is SVGAGI in the germline V gene. J gave up 4 bases and V 7 bases, and 11 bases lay outside the gene matches. This CDR3 comprises 15 residues. This CDR3 reads CASTEAQGALYGYTF. The DNA for the CDR3 is TGTGCCAGCACTGAGGCCCAGGGGGCCCTCTATGGCTACACCTTC.

This sequence joins TRBV9 and TRBJ1-3, with D possibly being TRBD1 (5 bases). The V gene's germline CDR1 is SGDLS and CDR2 YYNGEE. V was pared by 0 bases and J by 2 bases, with 9 bases between. The CDR3 is made up of 15 amino acids. This CDR3 reads CASSVVQGAGNTIYF. CDR3 DNA sequence: TGTGCCAGCAGCGTAGTCCAGGGAGCTGGAAACACCATATATTTT.

The chain joins TRBV30 to TRBJ1-4; 11 bases are a match to TRBD1. Germline values: CDR1 GTSNPN, CDR2 SVGIG (reference sequence). This CDR3 is 14 amino acids long. J lost 7 bases, V lost 2 bases, and 3 bases had no gene match. CDR3: CAWSPGQGGEKLFF. DNA of the CDR3: TGTGCCTGGAGTCCGGGACAGGGGGGTGAAAAACTGTTTTTT.

This chain links TRBV6-6 with TRBJ1-1; 8 bases line up with TRBD1. Per the germline V gene, CDR1 is MNHNY and CDR2 is SVGAGI (reference sequence). This CDR3 is built from 13 residues. Trimming cost V 6 bases and J 4 bases; bases outside gene matches: 4. CDR3 sequence: CASRPQGGTEAFF. The CDR3 DNA sequence: TGTGCCAGCAGGCCACAGGGGGGCACTGAAGCTTTCTTT.

The CDR3 bases are TGTGCCATCAATCCGGGACAGGGTACCATTCAGTACTTC. It translates to CAINPGQGTIQYF. The chain joins TRBV10-3 to TRBJ2-4, with TRBD1 matching over 9 bases. With V trimmed by 7 bases and J by 9 bases, 7 bases remained unmatched. The V gene's germline CDR1 is ENHRY and CDR2 SYGVKD. This CDR3 spans 13 amino acids.

The chain has TRBV29-1 and TRBJ1-4; TRBD1 might be the D (6 bases). The CDR3 is made up of 13 amino acids. The V end was cut by 1 base, the J end by 10 bases, with 13 bases between. Per germline, CDR1 SQVTM and CDR2 ANQGSEA. This CDR3 reads CSVEAGSGAKLFF. CDR3 nucleotide sequence: TGCAGCGTTGAAGCTGGGTCGGGGGCAAAACTGTTTTTT.

This clone occurred once. The CDR3 here is CASSQGQGLFYGYTF. DNA for the CDR3: TGTGCCAGCAGCCAGGGACAGGGCCTTTTCTATGGCTACACCTTC. The rearrangement joins TRBV6-5 to TRBJ1-2, with 9 bases fitting TRBD1. This CDR3 region has 15 residues. CDR1 is MNHEY, CDR2 SVGAGI, per germline. Trimming removed 6 bases from V and 4 bases from J; junction bases left unmatched: 9.

In this sample, this clone turned up a few times. The rearrangement uses TRBV23-1 and TRBJ2-1; unclear D gene. TRBV23-1 is recorded as an ORF, its role being uncertain. The CDR3 loop spans 18 amino acids. Trimming stripped 0 bases from V and 2 bases from J, with 17 bases between. The CDR3 sequence is CASSQSPAGCGPYNEQFF. The CDR3 DNA is TGCGCCAGCAGTCAATCGCCCGCTGGTTGCGGCCCCTACAATGAGCAGTTCTTC.

The V and J genes are TRBV10-3 and TRBJ2-2, with TRBD2 as a possible D gene (6 bases). Trimming took 7 bases from V and 5 from J, leaving 11 bases between them. Germline CDR1 is ENHRY and CDR2 is SYGVKD. The CDR3 sequence is 13 residues long. Here the CDR3 DNA reads TGTGCCATCACCTGGGGGGAAACCGGGGAGCTGTTTTTT. It translates to CAITWGETGELFF.

V gene TRBV12-5 combines with J gene TRBJ1-1, with 7 bases lining up with TRBD1. The germline V gene has CDR1 LGHNT and CDR2 FRNRAP. V trimming: 0 bases; J trimming: 2 bases; junction bases outside the gene matches: 9. The CDR3 is 17 amino acids. DNA of the CDR3: TGTGCTAGTGGTTTGGTCTGGGACAGCCCTGTTAACACTGAAGCTTTCTTT. Translating it yields CASGLVWDSPVNTEAFF.

J is TRBJ2-7 and V is TRBV5-4, with D uncertain. CDR1 and CDR2 (germline): SGHNT, YYREEE (reference sequence). CDR3 length equals 15 residues. The V end lost 2 bases, the J end lost 0 bases, and 12 bases lay between the germline ends. The CDR3 DNA reads TGTGCCAGCAGCTTTTCCACGACATCCTCCTACGAGCAGTACTTC. Residues: CASSFSTTSSYEQYF. The whole variable domain, filled in from reference TRBV5-4 and TRBJ2-7, reads ETGVTQSPTHLIKTRGQQVTLRCSSQSGHNTVSWYQQALGQGPQFIFQYYREEENGRGNFPPRFSGLQFPNYSSELNVNALELDDSALYLCASSFSTTSSYEQYFGPGTRLTVT.

This chain connects TRBV20-1 to TRBJ1-1; D not resolved. The ends were cut back, 6 bases at V and 5 bases at J, with 10 bases in the middle. The CDR3 totals 11 residues. The V gene's germline CDR1 is DFQATT and CDR2 SNEGSKA (reference sequence). DNA for the CDR3: TGCAGTGCCTTAGACATAACTGAAGCTTTCTTT. This sequence encodes CSALDITEAFF.